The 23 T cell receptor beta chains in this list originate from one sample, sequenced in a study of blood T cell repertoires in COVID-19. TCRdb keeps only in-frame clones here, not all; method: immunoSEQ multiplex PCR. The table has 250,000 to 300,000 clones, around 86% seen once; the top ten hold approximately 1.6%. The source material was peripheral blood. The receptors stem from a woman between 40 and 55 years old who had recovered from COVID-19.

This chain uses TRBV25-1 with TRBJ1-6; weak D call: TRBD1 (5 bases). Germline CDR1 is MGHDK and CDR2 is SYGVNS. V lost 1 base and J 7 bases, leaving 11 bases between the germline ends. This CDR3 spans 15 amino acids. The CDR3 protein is CASSESRGGNSPLHF. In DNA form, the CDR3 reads TGTGCCAGCAGTGAATCGCGGGGGGGGAATTCACCCCTCCACTTT.

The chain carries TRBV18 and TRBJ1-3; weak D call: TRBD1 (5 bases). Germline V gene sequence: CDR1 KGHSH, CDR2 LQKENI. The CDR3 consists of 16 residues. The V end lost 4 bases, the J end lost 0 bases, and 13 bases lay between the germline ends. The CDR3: CASSRLAGTSGNTIYF. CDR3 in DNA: TGTGCCAGCTCACGGTTAGCGGGGACCTCTGGAAACACCATATATTTT.

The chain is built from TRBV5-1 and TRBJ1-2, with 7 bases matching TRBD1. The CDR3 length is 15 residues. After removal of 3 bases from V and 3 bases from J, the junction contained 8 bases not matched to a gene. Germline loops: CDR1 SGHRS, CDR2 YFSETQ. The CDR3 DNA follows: TGCGCCAGCAGCTATCGCAGGGGGTCCCACTATGGCTACACCTTC. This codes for CASSYRRGSHYGYTF.

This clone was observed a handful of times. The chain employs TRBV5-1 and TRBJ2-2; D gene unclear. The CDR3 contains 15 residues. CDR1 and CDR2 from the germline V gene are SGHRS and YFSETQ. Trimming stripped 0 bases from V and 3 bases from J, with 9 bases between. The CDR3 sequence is CASSLAQAHTGELFF. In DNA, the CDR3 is TGCGCCAGCAGCTTGGCCCAGGCCCACACCGGGGAGCTGTTTTTT.

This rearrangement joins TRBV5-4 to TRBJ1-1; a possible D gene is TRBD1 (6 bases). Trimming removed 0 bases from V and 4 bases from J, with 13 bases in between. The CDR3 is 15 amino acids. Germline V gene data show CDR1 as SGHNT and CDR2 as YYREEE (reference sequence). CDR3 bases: TGTGCCAGCAGCTTGGCCAAGGGGGGGCGCACTGAAGCTTTCTTT. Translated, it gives CASSLAKGGRTEAFF. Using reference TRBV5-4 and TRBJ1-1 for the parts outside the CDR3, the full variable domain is ETGVTQSPTHLIKTRGQQVTLRCSSQSGHNTVSWYQQALGQGPQFIFQYYREEENGRGNFPPRFSGLQFPNYSSELNVNALELDDSALYLCASSLAKGGRTEAFFGQGTRLTVV.

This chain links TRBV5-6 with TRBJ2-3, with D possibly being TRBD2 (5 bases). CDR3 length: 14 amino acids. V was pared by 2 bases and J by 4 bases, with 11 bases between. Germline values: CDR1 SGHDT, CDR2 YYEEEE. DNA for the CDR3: TGTGCCAGCAGCTTCGGGGTCTCCCCAGATACGCAGTATTTT. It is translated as CASSFGVSPDTQYF.

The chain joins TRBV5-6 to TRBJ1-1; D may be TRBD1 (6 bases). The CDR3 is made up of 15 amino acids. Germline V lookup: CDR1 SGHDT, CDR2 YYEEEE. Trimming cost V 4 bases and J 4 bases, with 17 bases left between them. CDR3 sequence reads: CASSQAQGTVTEAFF. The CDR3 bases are TGTGCCAGCAGCCAAGCCCAGGGGACGGTCACTGAAGCTTTCTTT.

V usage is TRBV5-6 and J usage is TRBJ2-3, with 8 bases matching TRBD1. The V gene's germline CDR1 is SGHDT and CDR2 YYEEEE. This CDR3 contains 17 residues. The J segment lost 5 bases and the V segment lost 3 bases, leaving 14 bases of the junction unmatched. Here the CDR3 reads CASSYAGGLEGEDTQYF. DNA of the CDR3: TGTGCCAGCAGCTACGCAGGGGGCTTAGAGGGAGAAGATACGCAGTATTTT.

For the CDR3, the DNA is TGTGCCAGAAGCTCCGAGGGACAAAACAGCCGGAACACTGAAGCTTTCTTT. Residues: CARSSEGQNSRNTEAFF. The gene calls are TRBV5-3 and TRBJ1-1; tentative D call: TRBD1 (6 bases). TRBV5-3 falls under the ORF class, with uncertain function. There are 17 residues in the CDR3. Trimming removed 3 bases at V and 1 base at J, with 19 bases between.

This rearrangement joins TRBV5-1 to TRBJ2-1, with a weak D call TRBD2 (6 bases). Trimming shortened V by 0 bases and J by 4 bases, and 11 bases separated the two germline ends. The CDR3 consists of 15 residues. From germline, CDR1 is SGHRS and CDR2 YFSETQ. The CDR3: CASSLVGGPYNEQFF. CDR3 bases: TGCGCCAGCAGCTTGGTCGGGGGACCTTACAATGAGCAGTTCTTC.

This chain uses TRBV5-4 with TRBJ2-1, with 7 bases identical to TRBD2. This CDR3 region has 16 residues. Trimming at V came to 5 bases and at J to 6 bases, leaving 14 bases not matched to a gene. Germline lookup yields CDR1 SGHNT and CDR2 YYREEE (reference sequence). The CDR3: CASSHPPAGVGNEQFF. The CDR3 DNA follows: TGTGCCAGCAGTCACCCCCCCGCGGGGGTCGGCAATGAGCAGTTCTTC.

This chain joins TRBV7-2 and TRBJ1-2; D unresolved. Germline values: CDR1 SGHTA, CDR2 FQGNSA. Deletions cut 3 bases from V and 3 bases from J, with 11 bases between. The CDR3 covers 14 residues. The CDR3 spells CASSLDRDDYGYTF. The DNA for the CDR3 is TGTGCCAGCAGCTTGGATCGGGATGACTATGGCTACACCTTC.

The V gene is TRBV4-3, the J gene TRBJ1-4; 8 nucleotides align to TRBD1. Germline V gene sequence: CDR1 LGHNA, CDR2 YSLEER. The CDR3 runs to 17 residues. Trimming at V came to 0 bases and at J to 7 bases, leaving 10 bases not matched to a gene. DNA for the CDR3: TGCGCCAGCAGCCAAGACCCCCCGACAGGGGTGGGTGAAAAACTGTTTTTT. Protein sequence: CASSQDPPTGVGEKLFF.

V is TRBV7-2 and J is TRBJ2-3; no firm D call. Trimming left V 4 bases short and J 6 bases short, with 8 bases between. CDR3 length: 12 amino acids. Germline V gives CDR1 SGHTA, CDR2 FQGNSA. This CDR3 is CASSSPGDTQYF. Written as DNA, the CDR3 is TGTGCCAGCAGCTCCCCCGGGGATACGCAGTATTTT.

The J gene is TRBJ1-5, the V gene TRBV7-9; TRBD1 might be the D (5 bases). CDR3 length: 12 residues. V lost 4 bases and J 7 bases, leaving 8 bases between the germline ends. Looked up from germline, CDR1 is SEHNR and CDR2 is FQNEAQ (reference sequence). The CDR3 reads CASSYNRQPQHF. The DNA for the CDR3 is TGTGCCAGCAGCTACAACAGGCAGCCCCAGCATTTT.

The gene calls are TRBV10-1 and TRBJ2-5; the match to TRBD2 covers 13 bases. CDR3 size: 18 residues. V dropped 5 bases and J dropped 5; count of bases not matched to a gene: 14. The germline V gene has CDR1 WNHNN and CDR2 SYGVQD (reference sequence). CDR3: CASSPGLAGDQKGETQYF. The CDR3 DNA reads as TGCGCCAGCAGTCCCGGACTAGCGGGGGACCAAAAAGGGGAGACCCAGTACTTC.

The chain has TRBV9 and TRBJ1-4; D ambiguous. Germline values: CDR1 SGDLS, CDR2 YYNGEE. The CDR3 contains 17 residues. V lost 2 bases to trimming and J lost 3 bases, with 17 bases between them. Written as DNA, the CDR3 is TGTGCCAGCAGCGTGTCGGCGGAGCGAGAGGCTAATGAAAAACTGTTTTTT. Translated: CASSVSAEREANEKLFF.

For the CDR3, the DNA is TGCAGCGTTGCAGGGACAGGTAACAATGAGCAGTTCTTC. Translating gives CSVAGTGNNEQFF. The chain combines TRBV29-1 with TRBJ2-1, with 8 bases that match TRBD1. CDR1 and CDR2 from the germline V gene are SQVTM and ANQGSEA. The CDR3 runs to 13 residues. J was trimmed by 5 bases and V by 4 bases; bases with no gene match: 4.

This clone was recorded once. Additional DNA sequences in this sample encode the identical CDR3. This CDR3 is CASSFGGNTEAFF. The CDR3 coding sequence is TGTGCCAGCAGTTTTGGAGGGAACACTGAAGCTTTCTTT. This chain uses TRBV27 with TRBJ1-1; D gene ambiguous. With 3 bases removed from V and 1 base from J, the gap between germline ends came to 6 bases. Germline loops: CDR1 MNHEY, CDR2 SMNVEV (reference sequence). The CDR3 runs to 13 residues.

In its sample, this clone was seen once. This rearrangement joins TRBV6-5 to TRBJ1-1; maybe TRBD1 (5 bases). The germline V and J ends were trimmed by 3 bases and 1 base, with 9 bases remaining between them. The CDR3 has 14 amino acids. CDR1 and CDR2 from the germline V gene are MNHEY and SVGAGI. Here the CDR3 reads CASSYQGTNTEAFF. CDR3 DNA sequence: TGTGCCAGCAGTTATCAGGGCACGAACACTGAAGCTTTCTTT.

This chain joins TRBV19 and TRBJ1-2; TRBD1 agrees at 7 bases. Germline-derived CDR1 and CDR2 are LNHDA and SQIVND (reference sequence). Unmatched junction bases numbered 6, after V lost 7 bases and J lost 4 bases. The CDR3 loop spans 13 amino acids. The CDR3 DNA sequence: TGTGCCAGTAAGCTGAGGGACAGCTATGGCTACACCTTC. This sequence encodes CASKLRDSYGYTF.

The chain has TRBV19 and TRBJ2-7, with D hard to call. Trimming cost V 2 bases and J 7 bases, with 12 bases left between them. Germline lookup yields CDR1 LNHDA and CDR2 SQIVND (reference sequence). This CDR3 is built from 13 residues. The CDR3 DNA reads TGTGCCAGTAGTATAACGGGTCCCGGGGAGCAGTACTTC. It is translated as CASSITGPGEQYF. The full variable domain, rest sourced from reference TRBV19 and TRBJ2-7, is DGGITQSPKYLFRKEGQNVTLSCEQNLNHDAMYWYRQDPGQGLRLIYYSQIVNDFQKGDIAEGYSVSREKKESFPLTVTSAQKNPTAFYLCASSITGPGEQYFGPGTRLTVT.

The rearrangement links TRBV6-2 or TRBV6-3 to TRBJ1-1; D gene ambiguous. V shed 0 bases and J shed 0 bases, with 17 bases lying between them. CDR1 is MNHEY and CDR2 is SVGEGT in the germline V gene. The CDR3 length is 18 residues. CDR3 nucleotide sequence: TGTGCCAGCAGTTACTCCCCTCGGAAACAGCCGCTGAACACTGAAGCTTTCTTT. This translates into CASSYSPRKQPLNTEAFF.